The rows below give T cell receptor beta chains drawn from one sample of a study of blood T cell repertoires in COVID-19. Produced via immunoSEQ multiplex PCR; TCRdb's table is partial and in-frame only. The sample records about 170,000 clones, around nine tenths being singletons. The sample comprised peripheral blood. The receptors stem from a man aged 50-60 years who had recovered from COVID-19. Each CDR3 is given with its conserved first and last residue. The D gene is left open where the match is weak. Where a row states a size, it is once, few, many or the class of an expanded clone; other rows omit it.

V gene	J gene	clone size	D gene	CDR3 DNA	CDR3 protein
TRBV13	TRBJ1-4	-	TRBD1	TGTGCCAGCAGCTTAGGTAGCAGGGGGTACGGCGTCGAAAAACTGTTTTTT	CASSLGSRGYGVEKLFF
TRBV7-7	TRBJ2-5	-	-	TGTGCCAGCAGCCGAGTAGGGGGAGAGACCCAGTACTTC	CASSRVGGETQYF
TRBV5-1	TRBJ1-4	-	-	TGCGAACAGCGCGGGGGCGCCAGTAATGAAAAACTGTTTTTT	CEQRGGASNEKLFF
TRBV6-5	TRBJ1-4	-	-	TGTGCCAGCAGAGGCACAGGGAAGACTAATGAAAAACTGTTTTTT	CASRGTGKTNEKLFF
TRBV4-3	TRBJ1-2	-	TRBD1	TGCGCCAGCAGCCAAGCGGGGACAGGGGGGGATGGCTACACCTTC	CASSQAGTGGDGYTF
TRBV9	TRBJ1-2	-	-	TGTGCCAGCAGCTCACAGAACAGGATAAACTATGGCTACACCTTC	CASSSQNRINYGYTF
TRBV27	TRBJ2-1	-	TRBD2	TGTGCCAGCAGTTTTAGGAGCGGGGGGGCGCGGCCCAATGAGCAGTTCTTC	CASSFRSGGARPNEQFF
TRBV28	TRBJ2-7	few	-	TGTGCCAGCAGTTTTTCTTATCGGGGGTCCTACGAGCAGTACTTC	CASSFSYRGSYEQYF
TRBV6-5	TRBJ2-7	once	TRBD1	TGTGCCAGCAGTTGGGGACAGTTCTCCTACGAGCAGTACTTC	CASSWGQFSYEQYF
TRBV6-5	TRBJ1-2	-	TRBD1	TGTGCCAGCAGAACCTGGACAGGGAATCCCTATGGCTACACCTTC	CASRTWTGNPYGYTF
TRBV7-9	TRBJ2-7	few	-	TGTGCCAGCAGCTTAGTTCAGGGGGGTCGCGACGAGCAGTACTTC	CASSLVQGGRDEQYF
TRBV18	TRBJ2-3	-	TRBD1	TGTGCCAGCTCACAAAGGACAGGGACGGGCACAGATACGCAGTATTTT	CASSQRTGTGTDTQYF
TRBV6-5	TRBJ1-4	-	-	TGTGCCAGCAACCTCAGGGGAGAAGGTGAAAAACTGTTTTTT	CASNLRGEGEKLFF
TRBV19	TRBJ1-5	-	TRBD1	TGTGCCAGTAGTATGGGGGGACAGACCCATCAGCCCCAGCATTTT	CASSMGGQTHQPQHF
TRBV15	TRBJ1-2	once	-	TGTGCCACCAGCAGAGATCTAGGCGATGGCTACACCTTC	CATSRDLGDGYTF
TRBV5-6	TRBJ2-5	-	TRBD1	TGTGCCAGCAGCCGACAGGGGGCGACTGGGGAGACCCAGTACTTC	CASSRQGATGETQYF
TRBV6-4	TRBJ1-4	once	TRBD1	TGTGCCAGCAGTGACTGGCCAGGGGGCCTTACTAATGAAAAACTGTTTTTT	CASSDWPGGLTNEKLFF
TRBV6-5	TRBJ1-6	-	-	TGTGCCAGCAAGAGGGTAGGGAACAATAATTCACCCCTCCACTTT	CASKRVGNNNSPLHF
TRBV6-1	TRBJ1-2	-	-	-	CASSDSQGARGLSVQGYTF
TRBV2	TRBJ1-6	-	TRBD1	TGTGCCAGCAGAGCCCGGACAGGTGATAATAATTCACCCCTCCACTTT	CASRARTGDNNSPLHF
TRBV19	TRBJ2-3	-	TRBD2	TGTGCCAGTAGTATTTATTATCCTGGCGGGGGGGCGCAAGATACGCAGTATTTT	CASSIYYPGGGAQDTQYF
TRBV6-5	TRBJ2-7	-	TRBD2	TGTGCCAGCAGTTACACGACTAGCGGGAGGGCCTGGGAGCAGTACTTC	CASSYTTSGRAWEQYF
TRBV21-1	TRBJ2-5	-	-	TGTGCCAGCAGCAAGACAGGGGAAGAGACCCAGTACTTC	CASSKTGEETQYF
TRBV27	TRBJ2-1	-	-	TGTGCCAGCAGAATCACAGCGTCAGGGGTGGTGTTTGAGCAGTTCTTC	CASRITASGVVFEQFF
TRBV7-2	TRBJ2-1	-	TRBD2	TGTGCCAGCAGGCTCGGGCGGGAGCCCAATGAGCAGTTCTTC	CASRLGREPNEQFF
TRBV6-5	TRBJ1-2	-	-	TGTGCCAGCAGTTCCGACAGCTACTATGGCTACACCTTC	CASSSDSYYGYTF
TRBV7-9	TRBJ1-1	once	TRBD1	TGTGCCAGCAGGAGCAGGGGGGAGAACACTGAAGCTTTCTTT	CASRSRGENTEAFF